The clone carrying this TCR beta chain has just one count. In the authors' methods: The assay estimated nucleated cells by amplifying reference gene primers. Assay used: immunoSEQ multiplex PCR; TCRdb lists only in-frame clones, some missing. V and J calls and clone size follow that table, whereas D and trimming were derived from the DNA. This table has roughly 180,000 clones, more than 70% appearing once. These data come from a study of blood T cell repertoires in COVID-19. At the level of the study: Sites in the United States, Italy and Spain provided acute and convalescent COVID-19 samples. PBMCs, B-cell-depleted T cells, or T cells provided the cDNA or gDNA that made up the material.

The V end lost 7 bases, the J end lost 4 bases, and 16 bases lay between the germline ends. The CDR3 length is 15 residues. Germline CDR1 LNHDA, CDR2 SQIVND (reference sequence). Specimen: peripheral blood. The TCR was taken from an elderly woman with active or convalescent COVID-19. This chain joins TRBV19 and TRBJ2-2; D uncertain. CDR3 loop: CASTSGQSGTGELFF. Written as DNA, the CDR3 is TGTGCCAGTACCTCCGGCCAGTCGGGCACCGGGGAGCTGTTTTTT.